This is a list of T cell receptor beta chains from one sample in a study of T-cell reconstitution after alpha-beta-depleted transplantation in children. MiXCR, run by TCRdb on the PCR reads, gives a single entry per CDR3 protein. The table lists about 470,000 distinct CDR3 sequences, around two fifths of them singletons. The sample was PBMCs, taken before TCRalphabeta/CD19-depleted stem cell transplant. The receptors were sampled from a girl aged 2-10 years with aplastic anemia, due to receive a stem cell transplant. Both conserved end residues are part of each CDR3. A D gene is named only where the DNA matches it firmly. The size field is filled for only some rows; it gives once, few, many or a size class.

TRBJ1-5 . . TRBV6-1 TGTGCATCGCGGGGACCGGGCAGGGGAAATCAGCCCCAGCATTTT CASRGPGRGNQPQHF
TRBJ2-7 . . TRBV4-1 TGCGCCAGCAGCCAAGTTCGGGGGAGCAGAAACATATACAACTACGAGCAGTACTTC CASSQVRGSRNIYNYEQYF
TRBJ2-1 TRBD2 . TRBV20-1 TGCAGTGCTACCATAGCGGGCAGCTACAATGAGCAGTTCTTC CSATIAGSYNEQFF
TRBJ1-1 TRBD1 few TRBV29-1 TGCAGCGTTGAGAGTAGGGGGCAATCGAACACTGAAGCTTTCTTT CSVESRGQSNTEAFF
TRBJ1-4 . many TRBV12-3/TRBV12-4 TGTGCCAGCAGTTTATTTACCCCCGGAGGGGAAAAACTGTTTTTT CASSLFTPGGEKLFF
TRBJ2-7 . many TRBV10-3 TGTGCCATCAGCGCCAACGGGGCCACCTACGAGCAGTACTTC CAISANGATYEQYF
TRBJ2-7 . few TRBV7-2 TGTGCCAGCAGCTTAGGGTACTCTACTATGGGGGAGCAGTACTTC CASSLGYSTMGEQYF
TRBJ1-1 . many TRBV7-9 TGTGCCAGCAGCTTATTGGTGACAGGGAACACTGAAGCTTTCTTT CASSLLVTGNTEAFF
TRBJ2-2 TRBD1 once TRBV12-3/TRBV12-4 TGTGCCAGCAGCCCTGGACAGGGATACGGGGAGCTGTTTTTT CASSPGQGYGELFF
TRBJ2-1 TRBD2 . TRBV5-1 TGCGCCAGCAGCTTGATAACCCGGGGGGGATCTTACAATGAGCAGTTCTTC CASSLITRGGSYNEQFF
TRBJ2-3 . . TRBV6-9 TGTGCCAGCCCATGTCAGGGGCTGGCAGATACGCAGTATTTT CASPCQGLADTQYF
TRBJ2-5 TRBD2 . TRBV6-2/TRBV6-3 TGTGCCAGCATCCCGGGACTAGCGGGAGTGTCCCAGTACTTC CASIPGLAGVSQYF
TRBJ1-1 TRBD1 few TRBV2 TGTGCCAGCCGGGACAGGGGGCACAGGAACACTGAAGCTTTCTTT CASRDRGHRNTEAFF
TRBJ2-2 . few TRBV27 TGTGCCAGCAGTTTAAAGGTCCCGGGACAAACGAACACCGGGGAGCTGTTTTTT CASSLKVPGQTNTGELFF
TRBJ2-3 . . TRBV4-2 TGTGCCAGCAGCCAACTAGAAGTTGGGGGGCCGGGAGATACGCAGTATTTT CASSQLEVGGPGDTQYF
TRBJ2-1 . . TRBV20-1 TGCAGTGCTAGGGTCCCGGGGGCGGGAGATAATGAGCAGTTCTTC CSARVPGAGDNEQFF
TRBJ1-3 TRBD1 . TRBV6-4 TGTGCCAGCAGTGACGGACCTCGGGACAGGGGAAGAAACACCATATATTTT CASSDGPRDRGRNTIYF
TRBJ2-3 . many TRBV3-1 TGTGCCAGCAGCCAAGATCCCGTGGGCACAGATACGCAGTATTTT CASSQDPVGTDTQYF
TRBJ2-1 . . TRBV7-2 TGTGCCAGCAGCTTGGAGGGGGGGCATTACAATGAGCAGTTCTTC CASSLEGGHYNEQFF
TRBJ2-1 . . TRBV7-2 TGTGCCAGCAGCCGACAAGGGACGGGTTCCTACAATGAGCAGTTCTTC CASSRQGTGSYNEQFF
TRBJ2-7 TRBD1 . TRBV7-9 TGTGCCAGCAGCTCCAGACAGGGGGCGCAGCGGGAGTACGAGCAGTACTTC CASSSRQGAQREYEQYF
TRBJ2-5 TRBD1 . TRBV20-1 TGCAGTGCCGGGACAGGGGACGGCCAAGAGACCCAGTACTTC CSAGTGDGQETQYF
TRBJ1-5 . . TRBV12-3/TRBV12-4 TGTGCCAGCAGTTTAGCGCTACAGCGGCGGGGTCAGCCCCAGCATTTT CASSLALQRRGQPQHF
TRBJ2-1 . many TRBV20-1 TGCAGTGCAGATTCGGGAGGGACAGGGCGACGCTCCTACAATGAGCAGTTCTTC CSADSGGTGRRSYNEQFF
TRBJ2-4 TRBD1 few TRBV12-3/TRBV12-4 TGTGCCAGCAGTCCCTCGGACAGGGTAGCCAAAAACATTCAGTACTTC CASSPSDRVAKNIQYF
TRBJ2-7 . many TRBV2 TGTGCCAGCATCGACCACCCTACCTACGAGCAGTACTTC CASIDHPTYEQYF
TRBJ2-3 TRBD2 . TRBV20-1 TGCAGTGCGCCGATTCTAGCGGGGGGATACACAGATACGCAGTATTTT CSAPILAGGYTDTQYF
TRBJ2-7 TRBD1 . TRBV10-3 TGTGCCATCAGTGAGGCCGGGACAGGGGCCCCCTCCTACGAGCAGTACTTC CAISEAGTGAPSYEQYF
TRBJ1-1 . . TRBV7-3 TGTGCCAGCAGCTTAATGGGGGGCACTGAAGCTTTCTTT CASSLMGGTEAFF
TRBJ2-1 TRBD2 few TRBV5-5 TGTGCCAGCAGCTTGGGGCTAGCGGGAGGGCCTTTGGTGAATGAGCAGTTCTTC CASSLGLAGGPLVNEQFF
TRBJ2-7 . few TRBV7-2 TGTGCCAGCAGCCCTACCCAGGGGATCCACGAGCAGTACTTC CASSPTQGIHEQYF
TRBJ2-3 TRBD1 many TRBV20-1 TGCAGTGCTAGGGAGGACAGGGGGCGTCCAGATACGCAGTATTTT CSAREDRGRPDTQYF
TRBJ2-1 TRBD2 . TRBV28 TGTGCCAGCAGCCCCATCCTACTAGCGGGAGGAGAAAATGAGCAGTTCTTC CASSPILLAGGENEQFF
TRBJ2-7 . many TRBV27 TGTGCCAGCAGTTTAGTTCAGGGTGGGAACGAGCAGTACTTC CASSLVQGGNEQYF
TRBJ1-2 . once TRBV6-1 TGTGCCAGCAGCCCCCTGGTGGGAGGGAGGCGAGATGGCTACACCTTC CASSPLVGGRRDGYTF
TRBJ2-7 TRBD2 . TRBV7-9 TGTGCCAGCAGCCCAATGGGTAGCGGGAGGGCCGATGACGAGCAGTACTTC CASSPMGSGRADDEQYF
TRBJ2-7 . . TRBV12-3/TRBV12-4 TGTGCCAGCAGCCCAATGGGGGATGACGAGCAGTACTTC CASSPMGDDEQYF
TRBJ2-5 . few TRBV7-9 TGTGCCAGCAGCTTTAACAGTCAAGAGACCCAGTACTTC CASSFNSQETQYF
TRBJ2-3 . few TRBV6-1 TGTGCCAGCACCGGGAGTAGCACAGATACGCAGTATTTT CASTGSSTDTQYF